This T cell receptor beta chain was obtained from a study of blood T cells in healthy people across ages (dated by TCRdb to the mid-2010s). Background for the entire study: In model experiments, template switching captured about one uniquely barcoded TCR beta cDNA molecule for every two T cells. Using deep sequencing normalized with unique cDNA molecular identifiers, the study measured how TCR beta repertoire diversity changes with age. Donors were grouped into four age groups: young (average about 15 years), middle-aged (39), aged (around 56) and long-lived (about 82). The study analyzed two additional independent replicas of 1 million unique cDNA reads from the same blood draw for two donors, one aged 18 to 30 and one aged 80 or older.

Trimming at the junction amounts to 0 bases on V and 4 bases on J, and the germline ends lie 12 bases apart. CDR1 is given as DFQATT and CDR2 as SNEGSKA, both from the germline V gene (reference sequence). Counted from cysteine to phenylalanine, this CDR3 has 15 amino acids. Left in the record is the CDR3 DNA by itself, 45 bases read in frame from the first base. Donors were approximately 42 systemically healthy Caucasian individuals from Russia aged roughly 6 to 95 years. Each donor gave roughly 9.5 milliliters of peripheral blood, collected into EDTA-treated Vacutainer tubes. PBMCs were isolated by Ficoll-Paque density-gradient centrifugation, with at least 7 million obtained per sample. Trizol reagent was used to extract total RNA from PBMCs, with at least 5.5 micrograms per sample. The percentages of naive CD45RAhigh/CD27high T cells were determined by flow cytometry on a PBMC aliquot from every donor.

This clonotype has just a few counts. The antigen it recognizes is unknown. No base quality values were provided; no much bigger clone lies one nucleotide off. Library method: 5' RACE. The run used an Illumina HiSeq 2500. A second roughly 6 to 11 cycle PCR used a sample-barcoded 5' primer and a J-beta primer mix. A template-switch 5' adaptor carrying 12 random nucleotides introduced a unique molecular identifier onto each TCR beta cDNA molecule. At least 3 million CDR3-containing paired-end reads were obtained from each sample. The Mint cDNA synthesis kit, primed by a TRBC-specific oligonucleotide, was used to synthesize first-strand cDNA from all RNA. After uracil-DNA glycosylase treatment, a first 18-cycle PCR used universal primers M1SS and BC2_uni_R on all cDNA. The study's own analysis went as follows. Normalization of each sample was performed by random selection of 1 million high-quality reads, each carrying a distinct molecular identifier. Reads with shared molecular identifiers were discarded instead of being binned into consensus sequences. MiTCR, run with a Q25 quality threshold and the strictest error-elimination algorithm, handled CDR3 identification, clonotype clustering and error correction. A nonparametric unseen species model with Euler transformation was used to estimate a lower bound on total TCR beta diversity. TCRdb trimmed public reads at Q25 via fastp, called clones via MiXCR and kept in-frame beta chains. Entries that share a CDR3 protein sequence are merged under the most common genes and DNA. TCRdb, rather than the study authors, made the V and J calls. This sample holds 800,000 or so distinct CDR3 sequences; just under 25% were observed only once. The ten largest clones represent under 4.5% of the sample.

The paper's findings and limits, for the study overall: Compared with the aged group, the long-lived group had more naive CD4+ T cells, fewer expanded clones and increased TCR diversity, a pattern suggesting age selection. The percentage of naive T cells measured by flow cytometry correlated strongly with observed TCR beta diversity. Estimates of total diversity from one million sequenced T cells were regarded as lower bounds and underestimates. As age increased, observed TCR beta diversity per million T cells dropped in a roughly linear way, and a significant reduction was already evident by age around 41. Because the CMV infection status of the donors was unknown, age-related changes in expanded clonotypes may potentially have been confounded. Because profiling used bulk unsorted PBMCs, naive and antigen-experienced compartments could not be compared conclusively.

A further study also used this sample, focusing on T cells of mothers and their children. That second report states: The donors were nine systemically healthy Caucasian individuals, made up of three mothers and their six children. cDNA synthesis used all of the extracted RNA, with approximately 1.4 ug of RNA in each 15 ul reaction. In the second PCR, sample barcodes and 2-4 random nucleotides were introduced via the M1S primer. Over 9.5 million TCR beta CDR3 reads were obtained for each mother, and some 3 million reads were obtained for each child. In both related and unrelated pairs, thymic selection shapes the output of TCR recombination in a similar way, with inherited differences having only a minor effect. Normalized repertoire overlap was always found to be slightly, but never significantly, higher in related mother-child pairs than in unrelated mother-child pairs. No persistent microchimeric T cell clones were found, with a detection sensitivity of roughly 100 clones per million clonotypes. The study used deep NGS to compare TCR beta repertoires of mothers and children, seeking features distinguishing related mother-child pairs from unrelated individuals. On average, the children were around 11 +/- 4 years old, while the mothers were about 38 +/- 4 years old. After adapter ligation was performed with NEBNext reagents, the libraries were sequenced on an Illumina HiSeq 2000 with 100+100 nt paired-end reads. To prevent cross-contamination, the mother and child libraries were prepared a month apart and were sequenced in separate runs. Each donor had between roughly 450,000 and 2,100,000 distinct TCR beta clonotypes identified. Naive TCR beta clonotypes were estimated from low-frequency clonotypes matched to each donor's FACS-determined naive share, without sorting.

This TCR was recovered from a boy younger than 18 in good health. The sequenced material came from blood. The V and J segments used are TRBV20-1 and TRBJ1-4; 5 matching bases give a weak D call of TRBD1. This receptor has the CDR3 CSARDAGLGNEKLFF. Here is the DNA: TGCAGTGCTAGAGACGCGGGACTGGGTAATGAAAAACTGTTTTTT.